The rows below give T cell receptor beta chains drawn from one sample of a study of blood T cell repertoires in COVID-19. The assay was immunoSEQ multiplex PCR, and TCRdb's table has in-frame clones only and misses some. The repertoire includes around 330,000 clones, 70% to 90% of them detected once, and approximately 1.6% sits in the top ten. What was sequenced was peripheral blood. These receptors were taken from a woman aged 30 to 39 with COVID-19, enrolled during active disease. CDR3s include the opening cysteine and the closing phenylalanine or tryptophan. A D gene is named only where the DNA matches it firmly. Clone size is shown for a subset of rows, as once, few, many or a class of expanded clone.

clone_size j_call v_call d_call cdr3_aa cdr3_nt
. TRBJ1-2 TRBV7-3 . CASSLWDILNYGYTF TGTGCCAGCAGCTTATGGGACATACTTAACTATGGCTACACCTTC
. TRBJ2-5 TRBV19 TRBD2 CASSPEAGGPETQYF TGTGCCAGTAGTCCCGAAGCGGGGGGGCCGGAGACCCAGTACTTC
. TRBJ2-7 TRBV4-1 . CASSRPVGSGPYEQYF TGCGCCAGCAGCCGCCCCGTGGGTAGCGGTCCCTACGAGCAGTACTTC
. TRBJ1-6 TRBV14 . CASSHGVPRPNSPLHF TGTGCCAGCAGCCATGGAGTCCCTCGACCTAATTCACCCCTCCACTTT
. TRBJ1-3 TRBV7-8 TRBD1 CASSRIDRGRGNTIYF TGTGCCAGCAGCCGGATAGACAGGGGGCGAGGAAACACCATATATTTT
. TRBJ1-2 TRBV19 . CASSFRDINYGYTF TGTGCCAGTAGTTTCCGGGATATAAACTATGGCTACACCTTC
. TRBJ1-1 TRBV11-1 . CASSLTAPPNTEAFF TGTGCCAGCAGCTTGACAGCTCCTCCGAACACTGAAGCTTTCTTT
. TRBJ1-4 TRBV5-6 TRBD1 CASSFGQGIGEKLFF TGTGCCAGCAGCTTCGGACAGGGTATCGGTGAAAAACTGTTTTTT
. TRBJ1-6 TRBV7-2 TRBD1 CASSPVGTENSPLHF TGTGCCAGCAGCCCCGTCGGGACAGAGAATTCACCCCTCCACTTT
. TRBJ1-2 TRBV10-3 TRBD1 CAMAGTGNNYGYTF TGTGCCATGGCGGGGACAGGGAATAACTATGGCTACACCTTC
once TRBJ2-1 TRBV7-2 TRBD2 CASSPWTSGGAWVNEQFF TGTGCCAGCAGCCCCTGGACTAGCGGGGGGGCCTGGGTCAATGAGCAGTTCTTC
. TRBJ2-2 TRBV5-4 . CASSFQDRSTGELFF TGTGCCAGCAGCTTTCAGGACAGATCGACCGGGGAGCTGTTTTTT
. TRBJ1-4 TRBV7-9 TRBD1 CASTPLRGPGEKLFF TGTGCCAGCACTCCGCTCAGGGGGCCGGGAGAAAAACTGTTTTTT
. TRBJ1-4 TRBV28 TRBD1 CASSPDRAGGIVGKEKLFF TGTGCCAGCAGCCCGGACAGGGCAGGGGGGATAGTAGGGAAAGAAAAACTGTTTTTT
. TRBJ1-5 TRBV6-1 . CASSALAQYGNQPQHF TGTGCCAGCAGTGCCCTAGCCCAGTACGGCAATCAGCCCCAGCATTTT
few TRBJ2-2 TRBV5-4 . CASSRNTGELFF TGTGCCAGCAGCCGGAACACCGGGGAGCTGTTTTTT
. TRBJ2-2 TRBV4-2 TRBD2 CASSRSGGAGGELFF TGTGCCAGCAGCCGTAGCGGGGGGGCCGGCGGGGAGCTGTTTTTT
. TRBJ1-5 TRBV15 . CATSRDISQPQHF TGTGCCACCAGCAGAGATATTAGTCAGCCCCAGCATTTT